Below, one T cell receptor (beta chain) is given with its context. Method: immunoSEQ multiplex PCR; TCRdb's copy keeps in-frame clones and lacks some. Among 80,000 or so clones listed, about four fifths were seen once. The data stem from a study of identifying expanded T cells in peripheral blood. This clonotype was sampled from a person between 18 and 69 years old in good health. What was sequenced was blood.

CDR3 sequence (DNA): TGTGCCAGCATCCGGCAAACCGGGGATGAGCAGTTCTTC. It is translated as CASIRQTGDEQFF. This sequence joins TRBV2 and TRBJ2-1; possibly TRBD2 for D (5 bases). V was trimmed by 7 bases and J by 8 bases, leaving 15 bases between them. The CDR3 runs 13 residues. Germline CDR1 SNHLY, CDR2 FYNNEI.